The clone carrying this TCR beta chain was observed many times. Its target is not known. The data derive from a study of read filtering for tumor transcriptome and immune sequencing. Study-level results: Without single-read clonotypes, shared clonotype proportions correlated more between IR-seq and RNA-seq. In IR-seq, single-read clonotypes were roughly 80% of clonotypes but around 4% of reads.

Molecular barcoded adaptors covering alpha/delta and beta/gamma chains were used on 400 ng RNA. MiXCR, applied by TCRdb to the reads, yields one record per CDR3 protein. The profile shows 100,000 to 150,000 distinct CDR3 sequences, roughly 13% of them singletons. V shed 5 bases and J 0 bases; nucleotides not matched to a gene: 6. This CDR3 is 14 amino acids long. Germline V gene data show CDR1 as SQVTM and CDR2 as ANQGSEA. Sequenced input: a population of CD138-negative cells sorted from bone marrow. The chain links TRBV29-1 to TRBJ1-1, with 7 bases that match TRBD1. The receptor was derived from a donor older than 35 with multiple myeloma. CDR3 in amino acids: CSVRQGSMNTEAFF. The CDR3 region has the DNA TGCAGCGTTAGACAGGGCTCTATGAACACTGAAGCTTTCTTT.